The 13 T cell receptor beta chains in this list originate from one sample, sequenced in a study of blood T cell repertoires in COVID-19. Here immunoSEQ multiplex PCR was the method, and the copy in TCRdb shows in-frame clones only, minus some. In the table there are 200,000 to 300,000 clones, 75% to 95% of which are singletons. The sample taken for sequencing was peripheral blood. These receptors all come from a person aged 18 to 29 with COVID-19, enrolled during active disease.

The rearrangement uses TRBV6-5 and TRBJ2-7, with D perhaps matching TRBD2 (6 bases). The CDR3 runs 14 residues. V was clipped by 5 bases and J by 5 bases, with 16 bases between them. CDR1 and CDR2 from the germline V gene are MNHEY and SVGAGI. CDR3 bases: TGTGCCAGCAGTAGCTGGGACTCCTCGGACGAGCAGTACTTC. Its translation: CASSSWDSSDEQYF.

CDR3 nucleotides: TGTGCCAGCAGTTACAGGAGCGGGATAGAGGATACGCAGTATTTT. Translation: CASSYRSGIEDTQYF. The J gene is TRBJ2-3, the V gene TRBV6-5, with 7 nucleotides matching TRBD2. The CDR3 is 15 residues long. CDR1 and CDR2 (germline): MNHEY, SVGAGI. Trimming removed 2 bases from V and 6 bases from J; junction bases left unmatched: 8.

This clone has just one count. The chain employs TRBV5-1 and TRBJ2-5; TRBD2 matches 10 bases. The CDR3 has 16 amino acids. CDR1 SGHRS and CDR2 YFSETQ come from the germline V gene. V lost 0 bases to trimming and J lost 5 bases; unmatched junction nucleotides: 7. The CDR3 DNA sequence: TGCGCCAGCAGCTTGGAGGCTAGCGGGAGTGGGGAGACCCAGTACTTC. Translated: CASSLEASGSGETQYF.

V is TRBV13 and J is TRBJ2-7, with 8 bases lining up with TRBD2. CDR3 length equals 13 residues. Germline loops: CDR1 PRHDT, CDR2 FYEKMQ (reference sequence). J gave up 2 bases and V 8 bases, and 5 bases lay outside the gene matches. CDR3 sequence: CASRTGLAYEQYF. CDR3 bases: TGTGCCAGCCGAACGGGACTAGCCTACGAGCAGTACTTC.

The chain combines TRBV3-1 (or the pseudogene TRBV3-2) with TRBJ2-5, with TRBD1 identical over 7 bases. Germline lookup yields CDR1 LGHDT and CDR2 YNNKEL (reference sequence). The junction had 2 bases not matched to a gene; V was cut back by 5 bases and J by 8 bases. The CDR3 has 11 amino acids. CDR3 amino acids: CASSTGVTQYF. CDR3 DNA sequence: TGTGCCAGCAGCACAGGGGTCACCCAGTACTTC.

This clone was recorded once. The rearrangement links TRBV21-1 to TRBJ2-1; the DNA was not compared with TRBD2, the D call given in the table. TRBV21-1 is shown as a pseudogene. This CDR3 spans 15 amino acids. The CDR3 reads CASSGGTSGREEQFF. The CDR3 nucleotides read TGTGCCAGCAGCGGAGGGACTAGCGGGAGAGAAGAGCAGTTCTTC.

The CDR3 sequence is CASSRTGGFTDTQYF. In DNA, the CDR3 is TGTGCCAGCAGTCGAACAGGGGGTTTCACAGATACGCAGTATTTT. The chain is built from TRBV28 and TRBJ2-3, with 8 bases identical to TRBD1. This CDR3 is 15 amino acids long. With 5 bases clipped from V and 2 bases from J, the junction kept 6 bases outside the gene matches. CDR1 and CDR2 (germline): MDHEN, SYDVKM.

The DNA for the CDR3 is TGTGCCAGCAGTGAGACTATCTCCTCCTACAATGAGCAGTTCTTC. As protein: CASSETISSYNEQFF. The V gene is TRBV2, the J gene TRBJ2-1, with a tentative D call TRBD2 (5 bases). Trimming took off 3 bases at V and 0 bases at J, with 9 bases between the two ends. This CDR3 comprises 15 residues. The V gene's germline CDR1 is SNHLY and CDR2 FYNNEI.

CDR3 region: CASRRDTSTYEQYF. CDR3 DNA: TGTGCCAGCAGGAGGGACACCAGCACCTACGAGCAGTACTTC. The rearrangement joins TRBV28 to TRBJ2-7; tentative D call: TRBD1 (6 bases). This CDR3 has 14 residues. V lost 6 bases, J lost 2 bases, and 14 bases lay in between. The germline CDR1 and CDR2 sequences are MDHEN and SYDVKM.

As concerns this clone: A junction boundary mismatches the germline segment, possibly from a read error. This same CDR3 is encoded by further DNA sequences in the sample. The chain couples TRBV19 to TRBJ2-5, with TRBD2 matching over 11 bases. Germline-derived CDR1 and CDR2 are LNHDA and SQIVND (reference sequence). This CDR3 has 15 amino acids. The CDR3 sequence: CASSILAGGQETQYF. The CDR3 DNA is TGTGCTAGTAGTATCCTAGCGGGAGGCCAAGAGACCCAGTACTTC.

Remarks on this clone: At one end the junction does not follow the germline gene, possibly because of a read error. The CDR3 here is CARSRQGLALSYNEQFF. CDR3 in DNA: TGCGCCCGCAGCCGACAGGGACTAGCGCTTTCCTACAATGAGCAGTTCTTC. The V call is TRBV4-1, the J call TRBJ2-1; 10 bases map to TRBD2. CDR1 is MGHRA and CDR2 is YSYEKL in the germline V gene. The CDR3 sequence is 17 residues long.

The chain employs TRBV28 and TRBJ2-7; 11 positions match TRBD2. CDR1 and CDR2 from the germline V gene are MDHEN and SYDVKM. V shed 6 bases, J shed 2 bases, and the junction held 9 bases outside the gene matches. The CDR3 runs to 16 residues. The DNA for the CDR3 is TGTGCCAGCAGCCGTGGGACTAGCGGAGCTACCTACGAGCAGTACTTC. Its protein is CASSRGTSGATYEQYF.

The chain recombines TRBV6-6 with TRBJ1-1; 7 nucleotides align to TRBD1. The CDR3 has 13 residues. The V gene's germline CDR1 is MNHNY and CDR2 SVGAGI (reference sequence). The junction had 9 bases not matched to a gene; V was cut back by 5 bases and J by 9 bases. CDR3 sequence reads: CASSARQGDKAFF. As DNA, the CDR3 is TGTGCCAGCAGTGCCCGACAGGGCGATAAAGCTTTCTTT.